The 15 T cell receptor beta chains below were found in one sample sequenced in a study of radiation and T cells in renal cell carcinoma. Time point noted: baseline pretreatment blood. As for treatment: 15 Gy SBRT to primary tumor, nephrectomy 4 weeks later. Measured with immunoSEQ multiplex PCR; TCRdb has only the in-frame clones, and not every one. Of about 150,000 clones detected, approximately 90% appear once; the ten largest clones hold around 4%. Sequenced material: blood, taken from a patient whose treatment included radiotherapy and nephrectomy. The receptors stem from a woman in her 70s with renal cell carcinoma.

This clone has a handful of counts. The CDR3 loop reads CASRRDRGRLDTEAFF. CDR3 DNA sequence: TGTGCCAGCCGAAGGGACAGGGGTCGGCTTGACACTGAAGCTTTCTTT. This chain joins TRBV27 and TRBJ1-1; 10 bases line up with TRBD1. V lost 8 bases to trimming and J lost 3 bases; unmatched junction nucleotides: 12. CDR3 length equals 16 residues. Germline V CDR1 and CDR2: MNHEY, SMNVEV (reference sequence).

V and J are TRBV28 and TRBJ1-2; no reliable D call. Germline V CDR1 and CDR2: MDHEN, SYDVKM. V gave up 5 bases and J gave up 0 bases, with 4 bases separating them. The CDR3 covers 12 residues. The DNA for the CDR3 is TGTGCCAGCAGTGGTCCTAACTATGGCTACACCTTC. Its protein product is CASSGPNYGYTF.

V and J are TRBV6-5 and TRBJ2-7; D possibly corresponds to TRBD2 (5 bases). The germline CDR1 and CDR2 sequences are MNHEY and SVGAGI. Trimming cost V 5 bases and J 6 bases, with 14 bases left between them. The CDR3 runs to 13 residues. The CDR3 coding sequence is TGTGCCAGCAGTCCCCGACATAGCGCCGAGCAGTACTTC. It encodes CASSPRHSAEQYF.

The V call is TRBV5-4, the J call TRBJ1-5, with 10 bases identical to TRBD1. The CDR3 spans 15 residues. Germline loops: CDR1 SGHNT, CDR2 YYREEE (reference sequence). V dropped 3 bases and J dropped 4; count of bases not matched to a gene: 4. The CDR3: CASSSAGQGNQPQHF. CDR3 in DNA: TGTGCCAGCAGCTCGGCGGGACAGGGGAATCAGCCCCAGCATTTT.

The chain carries TRBV4-2 and TRBJ1-2, with 8 nucleotides matching TRBD1. Per the germline V gene, CDR1 is LGHNA and CDR2 is YNFKEQ. CDR3 length: 15 amino acids. V lost 1 base and J lost 6; bases outside the gene matches: 7. The CDR3 here is CASSQVPDRENGYTF. In DNA, the CDR3 is TGTGCCAGCAGCCAAGTTCCGGACAGGGAAAATGGCTACACCTTC.

The V call is TRBV4-3, the J call TRBJ2-1; D is possibly TRBD1 or TRBD2 (5 bases each). From germline, CDR1 is LGHNA and CDR2 YSLEER. This CDR3 is 14 amino acids long. V was cut by 1 base and J by 7 bases, with 11 bases left in between. The CDR3 DNA reads TGCGCCAGCAGCCAAGTCGGGGCCAGGAATGAGCAGTTCTTC. Translation gives CASSQVGARNEQFF.

The CDR3 DNA follows: TGTGCCAGTAGTGTCCAGGGCGGCTATAATTCACCCCTCCACTTT. Translated, it gives CASSVQGGYNSPLHF. V usage is TRBV19 and J usage is TRBJ1-6; D possibly corresponds to TRBD1 (5 bases). Germline CDR1 reads LNHDA; CDR2 reads SQIVND (reference sequence). Trimming removed 5 bases from V and 3 bases from J, with 11 bases in between. The CDR3 contains 15 residues.

This clone was counted a single time. The chain couples TRBV28 to TRBJ1-1; tentative D call: TRBD1 (6 bases). Germline V gene sequence: CDR1 MDHEN, CDR2 SYDVKM. The V gene lost 3 bases and the J gene lost 6 bases, with 11 bases spanning the gap. This CDR3 comprises 13 residues. As DNA, the CDR3 is TGTGCCAGCAGTTTTCCCAGGGGTGCTGAAGCTTTCTTT. It translates to CASSFPRGAEAFF. The complete variable domain, with remaining parts taken from reference TRBV28 and TRBJ1-1, reads DVKVTQSSRYLVKRTGEKVFLECVQDMDHENMFWYRQDPGLGLRLIYFSYDVKMKEKGDIPEGYSVSREKKERFSLILESASTNQTSMYLCASSFPRGAEAFFGQGTRLTVV.

The V gene is TRBV11-2, the J gene TRBJ2-7; TRBD2 agrees at 14 bases. This CDR3 contains 14 residues. The ends lost 5 bases at V and 6 bases at J; junction bases unmatched: 3. Germline assignment: CDR1 SGHAT and CDR2 FQNNGV. The CDR3 sequence is CASSPGLAGVEQYF. In DNA, the CDR3 is TGTGCCAGCAGCCCGGGACTAGCGGGGGTCGAGCAGTACTTC.

V and J are TRBV28 and TRBJ2-5, with D possibly being TRBD1 or TRBD2 (5 bases each). Deletions cut 4 bases from V and 7 bases from J, with 13 bases between. Germline CDR1 reads MDHEN; CDR2 reads SYDVKM. The CDR3 length is 13 residues. CDR3 amino acids: CASSSGWGLTQYF. The CDR3 nucleotides are TGTGCCAGCAGTTCGGGGTGGGGCCTGACCCAGTACTTC.

The V and J genes are TRBV28 and TRBJ2-7, with 10 bases aligning to TRBD2. V lost 5 bases to trimming and J lost 2 bases; unmatched junction nucleotides: 9. This CDR3 is built from 16 residues. Germline lookup yields CDR1 MDHEN and CDR2 SYDVKM. For the CDR3, the DNA is TGTGCCAGCAGTCTAGAGTTAGCGGGGGGCCCCTACGAGCAGTACTTC. Protein product: CASSLELAGGPYEQYF.

The chain uses TRBV7-2 and TRBJ2-3; possibly TRBD1 or TRBD2 for D (6 bases each). The V end lost 2 bases, the J end lost 4 bases, and 10 bases lay between the germline ends. The CDR3 is 14 residues long. Germline V gives CDR1 SGHTA, CDR2 FQGNSA. The chain's CDR3 is CASSLWGAPDTQYF. In nucleotides, the CDR3 is TGTGCCAGCAGCTTATGGGGGGCCCCAGATACGCAGTATTTT.

The chain combines TRBV6-5 with TRBJ1-2; TRBD1 agrees at 8 bases. This CDR3 has 14 amino acids. CDR1 and CDR2 from the germline V gene are MNHEY and SVGAGI. The J segment lost 8 bases and the V segment lost 0 bases, leaving 5 bases of the junction unmatched. CDR3 nucleotide sequence: TGTGCCAGCAGTTACTCGGGGACAGGAAACGGCTACACCTTC. Translated, it gives CASSYSGTGNGYTF.

Remarks on this clone: Germline and junction disagree at one end, which may indicate a read error. This chain joins TRBV30 and TRBJ2-4; possibly TRBD1 or TRBD2 for D (5 bases each). The CDR3 is made up of 16 amino acids. The germline V gene has CDR1 GTSNPN and CDR2 SVGIG (reference sequence). CDR3 residues: CAWSRRGGLAQNIQYF. For the CDR3, the DNA is TGTGCCTGGAGCAGAAGGGGCGGGTTAGCCCAAAACATTCAGTACTTC.

The chain joins TRBV19 to TRBJ1-2, with 7 bases fitting TRBD1. Germline CDR1 is LNHDA and CDR2 is SQIVND (reference sequence). V gave up 4 bases and J gave up 4 bases; unmatched junction bases: 3. CDR3 length: 13 residues. CDR3 sequence (DNA): TGTGCCAGTAGTAGGGGACAGAGCTATGGCTACACCTTC. Translating gives CASSRGQSYGYTF.